Following are 18 T cell receptor beta chains from one sample sequenced in a study of OX40 agonist ivuxolimab in advanced cancers. The table came from immunoSEQ multiplex PCR; TCRdb's copy has only in-frame clones and leaves some out. The sample includes roughly 80,000 clones, 90% to 95% seen only once; the top ten take roughly 0.69%. Sample: CD4+ or CD8+ T cells sorted from blood, taken in a trial of the OX40 agonist ivuxolimab. Source of these receptors: an adult with an advanced solid tumor such as melanoma, head and neck, liver or kidney cancer.

The J gene is TRBJ1-6, the V gene TRBV11-2, with no clear D. The V gene lost 1 base and the J gene lost 3 bases, with 10 bases spanning the gap. CDR3 size: 16 residues. Germline loops: CDR1 SGHAT, CDR2 FQNNGV. DNA of the CDR3: TGTGCCAGCAGCTTAGGGGATTGGAACTATAATTCACCCCTCCACTTT. It is translated as CASSLGDWNYNSPLHF. The full variable domain, completed using reference TRBV11-2 and TRBJ1-6, is EAGVAQSPRYKIIEKRQSVAFWCNPISGHATLYWYQQILGQGPKLLIQFQNNGVVDDSQLPKDRFSAERLKGVDSTLKIQPAKLEDSAVYLCASSLGDWNYNSPLHFGNGTRLTVT.

V and J are TRBV7-2 and TRBJ1-1; 11 bases match TRBD1. Trimming removed 5 bases from V and 5 bases from J; junction bases left unmatched: 13. CDR1 is SGHTA and CDR2 is FQGNSA in the germline V gene. The CDR3 loop spans 17 amino acids. In DNA form, the CDR3 reads TGTGCCAGCAGCCCCGCTGGACAGGGGGCGTGGAGGACTGAAGCTTTCTTT. This translates into CASSPAGQGAWRTEAFF. The whole variable domain, filled in from reference TRBV7-2 and TRBJ1-1, reads GAGVSQSPSNKVTEKGKDVELRCDPISGHTALYWYRQSLGQGLEFLIYFQGNSAPDKSGLPSDRFSAERTGGSVSTLTIQRTQQEDSAVYLCASSPAGQGAWRTEAFFGQGTRLTVV.

The chain couples TRBV5-4 to TRBJ1-1; possibly TRBD1 for D (6 bases). V was pared by 4 bases and J by 2 bases, with 15 bases between. The CDR3 totals 15 residues. Germline V gene sequence: CDR1 SGHNT, CDR2 YYREEE (reference sequence). The CDR3 DNA is TGTGCCAGCAGCCTGGTCAAGACAGGAAACACTGAAGCTTTCTTT. Protein sequence: CASSLVKTGNTEAFF.

V and J are TRBV11-1 and TRBJ2-5, with a possible D match to TRBD2 (7 bases). The CDR3 contains 15 residues. Trimming took 5 bases from V and 3 from J, leaving 16 bases between them. Germline loops: CDR1 SGHAT, CDR2 FQDESV (reference sequence). The CDR3 bases are TGTGCCAGCAGCCGGGGGGACACCCGGGAAGAGACCCAGTACTTC. Its protein product is CASSRGDTREETQYF.

CDR3: CASSRGQGVREKLFF. CDR3 DNA: TGTGCCAGCAGCAGAGGACAGGGGGTCCGTGAAAAACTGTTTTTT. The rearrangement links TRBV7-9 to TRBJ1-4; 10 positions agree with TRBD1. CDR3 length equals 15 residues. V shed 5 bases, J shed 7 bases, and the junction held 7 bases outside the gene matches. CDR1 and CDR2 (germline): SEHNR, FQNEAQ (reference sequence).

The V call is TRBV5-6, the J call TRBJ2-7, with D perhaps TRBD1 (5 bases). CDR1 is SGHDT and CDR2 is YYEEEE in the germline V gene. Trimming cost V 2 bases and J 1 base, with 10 bases left between them. CDR3 length: 14 amino acids. The CDR3 is CASSFQGGSYEQYF. The CDR3, as DNA: TGTGCCAGCAGCTTCCAGGGTGGGTCCTACGAGCAGTACTTC.

This rearrangement joins TRBV28 to TRBJ2-1; TRBD2 matches at 8 bases. Germline V gives CDR1 MDHEN, CDR2 SYDVKM. The CDR3 sequence is 16 residues long. J lost 2 bases, V lost 4 bases, and 7 bases had no gene match. The DNA of the CDR3 is TGTGCCAGCAGTTCCCCTGCGGGAGGTACCTACAATGAGCAGTTCTTC. It yields the protein CASSSPAGGTYNEQFF.

This chain links TRBV29-1 with TRBJ2-1, with D perhaps matching TRBD2 (6 bases). V was cut by 3 bases and J by 7 bases, with 19 bases left in between. Germline V gives CDR1 SQVTM, CDR2 ANQGSEA. There are 15 residues in the CDR3. In DNA, the CDR3 is TGCAGCGTTGAGAGGGAGGCCACTCCCCTTAATGAGCAGTTCTTC. Protein: CSVEREATPLNEQFF.

The chain uses TRBV25-1 and TRBJ1-2; maybe TRBD1 (6 bases). The CDR3 consists of 17 residues. V lost 4 bases and J lost 0, with 18 bases in between. Germline CDR1 reads MGHDK; CDR2 reads SYGVNS. The CDR3 sequence is CASSGHGGDTSNYGYTF. For the CDR3, the DNA is TGTGCCAGCAGTGGGCACGGTGGGGACACTTCTAACTATGGCTACACCTTC.

This rearrangement joins TRBV5-1 to TRBJ2-7; the D gene could be TRBD1 or TRBD2 (6 bases each). Germline CDR1 is SGHRS and CDR2 is YFSETQ. V lost 0 bases and J 2 bases, leaving 15 bases between the germline ends. This CDR3 is built from 16 residues. For the CDR3, the DNA is TGCGCCAGCAGCTTGGCCGTGTCAGGGGAGGCCTACGAGCAGTACTTC. Translated: CASSLAVSGEAYEQYF.

The chain couples TRBV5-5 to TRBJ1-2, with D uncertain. The CDR3 runs 13 residues. With 7 bases removed from V and 8 bases from J, the gap between germline ends came to 18 bases. The germline gives CDR1 SGHKS, CDR2 YYEKEE (reference sequence). In DNA, the CDR3 is TGTGCCAGCGGTTATAGCCCGCGGGAAGGCTACACCTTC. This gives the protein CASGYSPREGYTF.

This chain links TRBV19 with TRBJ2-6; weak D call: TRBD1 (5 bases). This CDR3 comprises 16 residues. The germline gives CDR1 LNHDA, CDR2 SQIVND (reference sequence). V was trimmed by 7 bases and J by 2 bases, leaving 15 bases between them. The CDR3 reads CASIGQGRPGANVLTF. In DNA form, the CDR3 reads TGTGCCAGTATCGGGCAGGGAAGGCCTGGGGCCAACGTCCTGACTTTC. The variable domain in full, completed from reference TRBV19 and TRBJ2-6, reads DGGITQSPKYLFRKEGQNVTLSCEQNLNHDAMYWYRQDPGQGLRLIYYSQIVNDFQKGDIAEGYSVSREKKESFPLTVTSAQKNPTAFYLCASIGQGRPGANVLTFGAGSRLTVL.

This rearrangement joins TRBV28 to TRBJ1-2; the D is unclear. CDR1 and CDR2 (germline): MDHEN, SYDVKM. V was pared by 6 bases and J by 0 bases, with 8 bases between. The CDR3 length is 13 residues. The CDR3 DNA reads TGTGCCAGCAGCAAATCAGCTAACTATGGCTACACCTTC. Amino acid sequence: CASSKSANYGYTF.

The J gene is TRBJ2-7, the V gene TRBV7-9, with TRBD1 matching 9 bases. Germline V gives CDR1 SEHNR, CDR2 FQNEAQ (reference sequence). V shed 7 bases and J 0 bases; nucleotides not matched to a gene: 7. The CDR3 spans 15 residues. The CDR3 reads CASTPSGQGSYEQYF. The CDR3, as DNA: TGTGCCAGCACCCCCTCGGGACAGGGCTCCTACGAGCAGTACTTC.

This chain connects TRBV18 to TRBJ2-3; D is possibly TRBD1 (6 bases). This CDR3 comprises 17 residues. The germline V and J ends were trimmed by 6 bases and 1 base, with 20 bases remaining between them. CDR1 and CDR2 from the germline V gene are KGHSH and LQKENI. The CDR3 DNA sequence: TGTGCCAGCTCGTCCGCCCCGACAGGTGGGGGCACAGATACGCAGTATTTT. As protein: CASSSAPTGGGTDTQYF.

V and J are TRBV4-1 and TRBJ1-4; D is ambiguous. V was cut by 3 bases and J by 7 bases, with 15 bases left in between. In germline, CDR1 is MGHRA, CDR2 YSYEKL. This CDR3 comprises 15 residues. CDR3: CASSQTHLLTEKLFF. The CDR3 DNA sequence: TGCGCCAGCAGCCAGACTCACCTACTGACTGAAAAACTGTTTTTT.

The chain combines TRBV5-1 with TRBJ2-1; 8 positions match TRBD1. V gave up 3 bases and J gave up 2 bases; unmatched junction bases: 4. Germline V lookup: CDR1 SGHRS, CDR2 YFSETQ. The CDR3 loop spans 15 amino acids. The DNA of the CDR3 is TGCGCCAGCAGCTCAGCAGGGGGCCCCTACAATGAGCAGTTCTTC. Amino acids: CASSSAGGPYNEQFF.

V usage is TRBV27 and J usage is TRBJ2-7; no firm D call. There are 12 residues in the CDR3. The ends were cut back, 5 bases at V and 0 bases at J, with 5 bases in the middle. Germline CDR1 reads MNHEY; CDR2 reads SMNVEV (reference sequence). The CDR3 nucleotides read TGTGCCAGCAGTCCAAACTCCTACGAGCAGTACTTC. Protein: CASSPNSYEQYF.